The present T cell receptor (beta chain) was sequenced within a study of cytomegalovirus exposure and HLA in healthy donors. This clone has a handful of counts. The PCR made use of 60 Vbeta and 13 Jbeta primers. Data came from immunoSEQ multiplex PCR; TCRdb stores just in-frame clones and leaves some out. The sample comprises over 100,000 clones, about 78% of which are singletons, and around 4.2% rests with the top ten. CDR3 length equals 16 residues. From germline, CDR1 is SGHRS and CDR2 YFSETQ. The V gene lost 2 bases and the J gene lost 4 bases, with 15 bases spanning the gap. The specimen sequenced was PBMCs. The TCR comes from a man in his fifties or sixties in good health and CMV-seropositive. The rearrangement uses TRBV5-1 and TRBJ2-2, with a tentative D call TRBD1 (5 bases). The CDR3 spells CASSFLAGSVTGELFF. As DNA, the CDR3 is TGCGCCAGCAGCTTTTTGGCAGGGTCGGTCACCGGGGAGCTGTTTTTT. Combining the CDR3 with reference TRBV5-1 and TRBJ2-2 gives the whole variable domain KAGVTQTPRYLIKTRGQQVTLSCSPISGHRSVSWYQQTPGQGLQFLFEYFSETQRNKGNFPGRFSGRQFSNSRSEMNVSTLELGDSALYLCASSFLAGSVTGELFFGEGSRLTVL.